This T cell receptor (beta chain) was sequenced in a study of cytomegalovirus exposure and HLA in healthy donors. PCR was performed using 60 Vbeta and 13 Jbeta primers. The assay was immunoSEQ multiplex PCR, and TCRdb's table has in-frame clones only and misses some. The sample has roughly 150,000 clones, more than 70% seen once. Overall study findings and caveats: An analysis was carried out at a later point. It showed that HLA-associated TCR beta chains were more clonally expanded than equally common non-associated chains. Some segments of the V type, notably TRBV6-2 and TRBV6-3, were excluded as indistinguishable. Despite most TCR sequences being rare, some public TCRs occurred in many donors.

V shed 4 bases and J shed 9 bases, with 10 bases lying between them. The CDR3 consists of 13 residues. CDR1 SNHLY and CDR2 FYNNEI come from the germline V gene. Concerning this clone itself: Its antigen is still unknown.

This TCR was recovered from a male donor in good health and CMV-seronegative. What was sequenced was PBMCs. The gene calls are TRBV2 and TRBJ1-6, with TRBD1 as a possible D gene (5 bases). The DNA for the CDR3 is TGTGCCAGCAGTGCCCAGGGAAGTTCACCCCTCCACTTT. This sequence encodes CASSAQGSSPLHF.